This T cell receptor (beta chain) was retrieved from a study of T cell repertoires in cytomegalovirus infection. This clonotype has more than one count but fewer than ten. TCRdb recomputed calls from the reads with MiXCR, one row per CDR3 protein. The sample has about 230,000 distinct CDR3 sequences; approximately 22% are singletons. Between the trimmed V and J ends, which lost 5 bases and 2 bases, there was a span of 13 bases. The CDR3 has 14 residues. The germline V gene encodes CDR1 SEHNR and CDR2 FQNEAQ (reference sequence). The receptor's source is a human donor in good health (CMV status not recorded). Some clones in this sample may be carry-over from other donors' samples. Sequenced: CD8+ T cells from PBMCs. The chain carries TRBV7-9 and TRBJ2-7; maybe TRBD1 (6 bases). CDR3 nucleotide sequence: TGTGCCAGCAGCCCCTCCGGACAGACCTACGAGCAGTACTTC. Its translation is CASSPSGQTYEQYF.